This is a list of T cell receptor beta chains from one sample in a study of long-term antiretroviral therapy in people with HIV. Here immunoSEQ multiplex PCR was the method, and the copy in TCRdb shows in-frame clones only, minus some. This sample has some 28,000 clones, with approximately 95% found just once. This material consisted of unsorted PBMCs, taken 5.3 years after starting antiretroviral therapy. These receptor sequences come from a man aged 45-65 years with HIV. CDR3s include the opening cysteine and the closing phenylalanine or tryptophan. Fields, in order: J gene, D gene, CDR3 length, clone size, V gene, CDR3 DNA, CDR3 protein. A D gene is named only where the DNA matches it firmly. Part of the rows lack a size; the others show once, few, many or a class for expanded clones.

TRBJ2-1	TRBD2	18	.	TRBV27	TGTGCCAGCAAGCCCGTACCCCCTCTAGCGGGGACCTACAATGAGCAGTTCTTC	CASKPVPPLAGTYNEQFF
TRBJ2-3	.	15	.	TRBV7-9	TGTGCCAGCAGCTTAAGCCTATCCGCCACAGATACGCAGTATTTT	CASSLSLSATDTQYF
TRBJ2-3	.	14	once	TRBV5-6	TGTGCCAGCAGCTCTCAGACCCTCACAGATACGCAGTATTTT	CASSSQTLTDTQYF
TRBJ1-4	TRBD1	15	.	TRBV5-4	TGTGCCAGCAGCGAGACAGGGGCCCCTAATGAAAAACTGTTTTTT	CASSETGAPNEKLFF
TRBJ2-3	TRBD2	15	.	TRBV4-3	TGCGCCAGCAGCCTCGGGGGGTCTAGCACAGATACGCAGTATTTT	CASSLGGSSTDTQYF
TRBJ2-7	TRBD2	18	.	TRBV7-6	TGTGCCAGCAGCTTAGCGCTTACTAGCGGGGGGTCCAACTACGAGCAGTACTTC	CASSLALTSGGSNYEQYF
TRBJ2-7	.	15	.	TRBV4-1	TGCGCCAGCAGCCAAGATGGGGGGAGCTCCTACGAGCAGTACTTC	CASSQDGGSSYEQYF
TRBJ2-7	TRBD1	14	once	TRBV5-1	TGCGCCAGCAGCCCCGGGACAGGGACCTACGAGCAGTACTTC	CASSPGTGTYEQYF
TRBJ1-6	TRBD1	14	once	TRBV18	TGTGCCAGCTCACCGGACAGGGGGCTGTCACCCCTCCACTTT	CASSPDRGLSPLHF
TRBJ1-1	.	14	.	TRBV25-1	TGTGCCAGCAGTGAAGCTACAGGGAACACTGAAGCTTTCTTT	CASSEATGNTEAFF
TRBJ2-7	.	14	.	TRBV28	TGTGCCAGCAGCCGGGACGGTGTTTCCTACGAGCAGTACTTC	CASSRDGVSYEQYF
TRBJ1-4	.	13	.	TRBV5-1	TGCGCCAGCAGCTCCAGGGTAGGGGAAAAACTGTTTTTT	CASSSRVGEKLFF
TRBJ1-2	TRBD1	14	.	TRBV15	TGTGCCACCAGCACCCGACAGGGACACTATGGCTACACCTTC	CATSTRQGHYGYTF
TRBJ2-1	TRBD2	16	once	TRBV2	TGTGCCAGCAGCCGCGGGACTAGCGGATCCTACAATGAGCAGTTCTTC	CASSRGTSGSYNEQFF
TRBJ1-1	.	14	.	TRBV5-6	TGTGCCAGCAGCTTGGTGGCCTCGAACACTGAAGCTTTCTTT	CASSLVASNTEAFF
TRBJ2-7	.	12	.	TRBV2	TGTGCCAGCAGAATTGGCTCCTACGAGCAGTACTTC	CASRIGSYEQYF
TRBJ2-7	TRBD1	14	medium-sized	TRBV30	TGTGCCTGGAGTGGGACAGGAAAAACCTACGAGCAGTACTTC	CAWSGTGKTYEQYF
TRBJ2-4	.	13	.	TRBV10-3	TGTGCCATCGCTACAGGGGAGGGAAACATTCAGTACTTC	CAIATGEGNIQYF
TRBJ1-1	TRBD1	15	.	TRBV6-6	TGTGCCAGCAGCACTCCCGGGACAGGGAACACTGAAGCTTTCTTT	CASSTPGTGNTEAFF
TRBJ1-2	.	15	.	TRBV21-1	TGTGCCAGCAGCAAAGAGGCGGCGGGCGCGCCCGGCTACACCTTC	CASSKEAAGAPGYTF
TRBJ2-3	TRBD2	15	.	TRBV6-4	TGTGCCAGCAGTGTTCGCGGGGGGAACACAGATACGCAGTATTTT	CASSVRGGNTDTQYF
TRBJ2-1	.	12	.	TRBV7-3	TGTGCCAGCAGCATGGACGGGCATGAGCAGTTCTTC	CASSMDGHEQFF
TRBJ2-7	.	14	few	TRBV27	TGTGCCAGCAGTCCCCGGGACGGGGAGTACGAGCAGTACTTC	CASSPRDGEYEQYF
TRBJ2-7	.	11	once	TRBV29-1	TGCAGCCCCCGGATAGGGGGCGAGCAGTACTTC	CSPRIGGEQYF
TRBJ1-1	.	14	.	TRBV7-6	TGTGCCAGCAGCTTAGGGCAGCTGAACACTGAAGCTTTCTTT	CASSLGQLNTEAFF
TRBJ1-1	.	17	once	TRBV4-1	TGCGCCAGCAGCCAAGATGGGGTAGTTGGGCCGAACACTGAAGCTTTCTTT	CASSQDGVVGPNTEAFF
TRBJ2-3	TRBD1	17	.	TRBV4-2	TGTGCCAGCAGCCAAGTGGGGCAGGGGGTCCGCACAGATACGCAGTATTTT	CASSQVGQGVRTDTQYF
TRBJ2-7	.	14	.	TRBV27	TGTGCCAGCAGTTTTGTTAAGAGCTCCTACGAGCAGTACTTC	CASSFVKSSYEQYF
TRBJ2-3	.	16	.	TRBV9	TGTGCCAGCAGCGTAGGGGGCCAGGCTAGCACAGATACGCAGTATTTT	CASSVGGQASTDTQYF
TRBJ1-2	.	14	.	TRBV19	TGTGCCAGTAGTATTTACCGGGACAACTATGGCTACACCTTC	CASSIYRDNYGYTF
TRBJ2-7	.	11	.	TRBV7-2	TGTGCCAGCAGCCTTACCTACGAGCAGTACTTC	CASSLTYEQYF
TRBJ2-2	.	16	.	TRBV7-2	TGTGCCAGCAGCGATCTACAGGCTAGGAACACCGGGGAGCTGTTTTTT	CASSDLQARNTGELFF
TRBJ1-3	.	15	.	TRBV5-1	TGCGCCAGCAGGGATGATCCGGGCTCTGGAAACACCATATATTTT	CASRDDPGSGNTIYF
TRBJ1-2	TRBD1	14	once	TRBV5-4	TGTGCCAGCAGTCGAGACAGGGGGCCCTATGGCTACACCTTC	CASSRDRGPYGYTF
TRBJ2-3	.	15	.	TRBV11-2	TGTGCCAGCAGCTTAGATCGGGGATACACAGATACGCAGTATTTT	CASSLDRGYTDTQYF
TRBJ2-2	TRBD1	15	.	TRBV19	TGTGCCAGCGCCTCGACAGGGAAAGGCCCCGGGGAGCTGTTTTTT	CASASTGKGPGELFF
TRBJ1-1	.	15	.	TRBV9	TGTGCCAGCAGCCCTCGACGTGGGGAGGACACTGAAGCTTTCTTT	CASSPRRGEDTEAFF
TRBJ2-7	TRBD2	15	.	TRBV6-1	TGTGCCAGCAGTGAAGGTCAAGGGCGGGGGGTTGAGCAGTACTTC	CASSEGQGRGVEQYF
TRBJ1-4	.	15	.	TRBV4-3	TGCGCCAGCAGCCTTAACTCCGCAAGAGTTGAAAAACTGTTTTTT	CASSLNSARVEKLFF
TRBJ2-3	.	17	.	TRBV2	TGTGCCAGCAGTGAATCCGTGTCGCTAGCTAGCACAGATACGCAGTATTTT	CASSESVSLASTDTQYF
TRBJ2-5	.	15	.	TRBV7-8	TGTGCCAGCAGCTTAGGACCAGCTGGCCAAGAGACCCAGTACTTC	CASSLGPAGQETQYF
TRBJ2-2	.	14	.	TRBV6-1	TGTGCCAGCAGGCGGGCTATTCACACCGGGGAGCTGTTTTTT	CASRRAIHTGELFF